The 19 T cell receptor beta chains given below trace back to one sample, sequenced in a study of cytomegalovirus exposure and HLA in healthy donors (TCRdb year 2017). Libraries were prepared through the immunoSEQ multiplex PCR assay. The multiplex PCR relied on a mix of 60 forward primers for TCR Vbeta segments and 13 reverse primers for TCR Jbeta segments. Entries here come from immuneACCESS through TCRdb and include only in-frame sequences with V and J called. Some clones fail to appear in such tables; in the studies checked, an unresolved V gene covers under half of the shortfall, and the cause of the remainder is unknown. This sample is represented by around 180,000 clones; over 60% of them were singletons. In total, the top ten clones hold 1.5% of the sample. What was sequenced was PBMCs. These TCRs come from a girl between 5 and 17 years old in good health and CMV-seronegative.

This clone was detected once. This sequence joins TRBV5-6 and TRBJ2-5; 9 bases are shared with TRBD1. V was clipped by 4 bases and J by 5 bases; unmatched bases: 6. The V gene's germline CDR1 is SGHDT and CDR2 YYEEEE. The CDR3 is 14 residues long. Here the CDR3 reads CASSRAGQGETQYF. In DNA form, the CDR3 reads TGTGCCAGCAGCCGAGCCGGACAGGGGGAGACCCAGTACTTC.

This clone appeared once. The rearrangement links TRBV4-1 to TRBJ2-7; possibly TRBD2 for D (7 bases). Germline V CDR1 and CDR2: MGHRA, YSYEKL. The V gene lost 0 bases and the J gene lost 1 base, with 13 bases spanning the gap. The CDR3 sequence is 16 residues long. CDR3 protein: CASSQDNEGGSYEQYF. The DNA for the CDR3 is TGCGCCAGCAGCCAAGATAACGAGGGGGGGTCCTACGAGCAGTACTTC.

This clone appeared a few times. The gene calls are TRBV2 and TRBJ1-4, with 9 bases matching TRBD1. Germline V gives CDR1 SNHLY, CDR2 FYNNEI. CDR3 length: 16 amino acids. Losses at the gene ends were 1 base for V and 8 bases for J; bases not matched to a gene: 8. The CDR3 is CASSEVGGQGWEKLFF. The CDR3 nucleotides are TGTGCCAGCAGTGAAGTGGGGGGACAGGGTTGGGAAAAACTGTTTTTT. The whole variable domain, remainder taken from reference TRBV2 and TRBJ1-4, is EPEVTQTPSHQVTQMGQEVILRCVPISNHLYFYWYRQILGQKVEFLVSFYNNEISEKSEIFDDQFSVERPDGSNFTLKIRSTKLEDSAMYFCASSEVGGQGWEKLFFGSGTQLSVL.

The sample holds a few counts of this clone. The CDR3 nucleotides read TGCGCCAGCAGCATGACAGTCAGGGTCGGGACTAATGAAAAACTGTTTTTT. Its protein product is CASSMTVRVGTNEKLFF. The chain carries TRBV5-1 and TRBJ1-4; TRBD1 might be the D (5 bases). Germline lookup yields CDR1 SGHRS and CDR2 YFSETQ. V was cut by 4 bases and J by 2 bases, with 18 bases left in between. CDR3 length: 17 residues.

The V call is TRBV19, the J call TRBJ1-5; 9 bases are shared with TRBD1. CDR3 size: 15 residues. Per the germline V gene, CDR1 is LNHDA and CDR2 is SQIVND (reference sequence). J gave up 7 bases and V 5 bases, and 9 bases lay outside the gene matches. Written as DNA, the CDR3 is TGTGCCAGTAGTCCCATGGACAGGGGAGGACAGCCCCAGCATTTT. It codes for CASSPMDRGGQPQHF. Full variable domain (outside the CDR3, taken from reference TRBV19 and TRBJ1-5): DGGITQSPKYLFRKEGQNVTLSCEQNLNHDAMYWYRQDPGQGLRLIYYSQIVNDFQKGDIAEGYSVSREKKESFPLTVTSAQKNPTAFYLCASSPMDRGGQPQHFGDGTRLSIL.

This clone turned up a few times. The V call is TRBV4-2, the J call TRBJ2-1; tentative D call: TRBD2 (5 bases). CDR1 LGHNA and CDR2 YNFKEQ come from the germline V gene. CDR3 length: 16 residues. V was cut by 4 bases and J by 10 bases, with 23 bases left in between. The CDR3: CASSPKGTGRVGEQFF. The CDR3 coding sequence is TGTGCCAGCAGCCCCAAGGGTACCGGGCGGGTCGGGGAGCAGTTCTTC.

This clone was picked up a small number of times. This chain connects TRBV11-2 to TRBJ1-6; TRBD1 matches at 7 bases. Germline-derived CDR1 and CDR2 are SGHAT and FQNNGV. The CDR3 totals 14 residues. V shed 5 bases, J shed 7 bases, and the junction held 5 bases outside the gene matches. This CDR3 is CASSRGQSNSPLHF. DNA of the CDR3: TGTGCCAGCAGCCGGGGACAGTCAAATTCACCCCTCCACTTT.

The J gene is TRBJ1-4, the V gene TRBV19; D uncertain. Germline CDR1 LNHDA, CDR2 SQIVND (reference sequence). CDR3 length: 14 residues. The V gene lost 1 base and the J gene lost 8 bases, with 11 bases spanning the gap. CDR3 coding DNA: TGTGCCAGTAGTATAGTTGGGAGGGAAGAAAAACTGTTTTTT. Translation: CASSIVGREEKLFF.

The chain joins TRBV9 to TRBJ2-5; 7 bases are a match to TRBD2. J was trimmed by 5 bases and V by 4 bases; bases with no gene match: 8. Germline V CDR1 and CDR2: SGDLS, YYNGEE. The CDR3 runs 14 residues. The CDR3 region has the DNA TGTGCCAGCAGCTCCCCCGGGGGGATTGAGACCCAGTACTTC. It yields the protein CASSSPGGIETQYF.

This rearrangement joins TRBV29-1 to TRBJ2-1; tentatively, D is TRBD1 (8 bases). Trimming stripped 8 bases from V and 4 bases from J, with 15 bases between. The germline V gene has CDR1 SQVTM and CDR2 ANQGSEA. This CDR3 contains 13 residues. CDR3 region: CSTTGGVYNEQFF. The DNA for the CDR3 is TGCAGCACAACAGGGGGGGTTTACAATGAGCAGTTCTTC.

The rearrangement joins TRBV7-8 to TRBJ1-1, with D tentatively TRBD1 (5 bases). There are 18 residues in the CDR3. Trimming took off 1 base at V and 4 bases at J, with 22 bases between the two ends. Germline values: CDR1 SGHVS, CDR2 FQNEAQ. The CDR3 reads CASSLGAPGTRRFTEAFF. Here the CDR3 DNA reads TGTGCCAGCAGCTTAGGGGCCCCCGGGACTAGGAGGTTCACTGAAGCTTTCTTT.

V is TRBV29-1 and J is TRBJ2-6; 7 positions match TRBD1. Germline CDR1 is SQVTM and CDR2 is ANQGSEA. The ends lost 5 bases at V and 2 bases at J; junction bases unmatched: 12. The CDR3 is 17 residues long. CDR3 in amino acids: CSVLRRQGGTGANVLTF. The CDR3 DNA reads TGCAGCGTTTTACGGCGACAGGGCGGTACTGGGGCCAACGTCCTGACTTTC.

This clone was seen just once. CDR3 in DNA: TGTGCCAGCATAGACAGCTCTGGAAACACCATATATTTT. Amino acid sequence: CASIDSSGNTIYF. This chain uses TRBV6-5 with TRBJ1-3; D might be TRBD1 (5 bases). The CDR3 spans 13 residues. Between the trimmed V and J ends, which lost 7 bases and 0 bases, there was a span of 7 bases. In germline, CDR1 is MNHEY, CDR2 SVGAGI.

The chain joins TRBV25-1 to TRBJ2-5; D is unclear. This CDR3 is built from 11 residues. CDR1 is MGHDK, CDR2 SYGVNS, per germline. V was trimmed by 5 bases and J by 3 bases, leaving 4 bases between them. The CDR3 reads CASSPKETQYF. CDR3 nucleotides: TGTGCCAGCAGTCCAAAAGAGACCCAGTACTTC.

This clone was counted once. The CDR3 here is CASSSGGYNSPLHF. In DNA form, the CDR3 reads TGTGCCAGCAGTTCCGGGGGGTATAATTCACCCCTCCACTTT. The chain couples TRBV27 to TRBJ1-6; tentatively, D is TRBD1 (5 bases). The ends were cut back, 4 bases at V and 4 bases at J, with 8 bases in the middle. The CDR3 has 14 amino acids. Germline CDR1 is MNHEY and CDR2 is SMNVEV (reference sequence).

The sample holds a few counts of this clone. The rearrangement links TRBV27 to TRBJ2-5; D may be TRBD1 (6 bases). The V gene lost 2 bases and the J gene lost 1 base, with 11 bases spanning the gap. The V gene's germline CDR1 is MNHEY and CDR2 SMNVEV (reference sequence). The CDR3 spans 15 residues. The CDR3 nucleotides read TGTGCCAGCAGTTTACGACCGGACAGCCAAGAGACCCAGTACTTC. Residues: CASSLRPDSQETQYF.

The V and J genes are TRBV7-8 and TRBJ2-2, with 7 bases identical to TRBD2. J was trimmed by 2 bases and V by 4 bases; bases with no gene match: 13. CDR3 length equals 18 residues. Germline loops: CDR1 SGHVS, CDR2 FQNEAQ. CDR3 in DNA: TGTGCCAGCAGCTCCACCCAAGGGCGGGGGAGAAACACCGGGGAGCTGTTTTTT. Translated, it gives CASSSTQGRGRNTGELFF.

The gene calls are TRBV27 and TRBJ1-1, with D hard to call. Germline V gives CDR1 MNHEY, CDR2 SMNVEV (reference sequence). This CDR3 is 14 amino acids long. V shed 3 bases and J shed 4 bases, with 12 bases lying between them. This chain's CDR3 is CASSLRFEVTEAFF. The DNA of the CDR3 is TGTGCCAGCAGTTTGAGATTCGAGGTCACTGAAGCTTTCTTT.

This sequence joins TRBV5-6 and TRBJ1-2; TRBD1 matches at 7 bases. With V trimmed by 4 bases and J by 4 bases, 7 bases remained unmatched. Germline V gene sequence: CDR1 SGHDT, CDR2 YYEEEE. This CDR3 is 14 amino acids long. CDR3 DNA sequence: TGTGCCAGCAGCCCCGGGACAGCAATCTATGGCTACACCTTC. Its translation is CASSPGTAIYGYTF. The full variable domain, with the rest looked up from reference TRBV5-6 and TRBJ1-2, is DAGVTQSPTHLIKTRGQQVTLRCSPKSGHDTVSWYQQALGQGPQFIFQYYEEEERQRGNFPDRFSGHQFPNYSSELNVNALLLGDSALYLCASSPGTAIYGYTFGSGTRLTVV.